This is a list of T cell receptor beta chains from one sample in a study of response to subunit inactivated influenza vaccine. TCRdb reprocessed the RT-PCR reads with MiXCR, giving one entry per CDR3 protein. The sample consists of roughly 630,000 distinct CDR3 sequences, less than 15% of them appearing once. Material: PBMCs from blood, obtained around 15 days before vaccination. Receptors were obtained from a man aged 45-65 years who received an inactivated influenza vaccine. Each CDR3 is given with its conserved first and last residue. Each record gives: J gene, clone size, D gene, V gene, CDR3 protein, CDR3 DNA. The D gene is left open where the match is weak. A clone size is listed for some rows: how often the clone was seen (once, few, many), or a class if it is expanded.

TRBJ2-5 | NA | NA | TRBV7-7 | CAKALVETQYF | TGTGCCAAGGCGCTAGTTGAGACCCAGTACTTC
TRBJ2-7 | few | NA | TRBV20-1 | CSAVEGYEQYF | TGCAGTGCGGTAGAGGGCTACGAGCAGTACTTC
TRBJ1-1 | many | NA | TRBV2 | CASSDGRATRAFF | TGTGCCAGCAGTGATGGCAGGGCTACTCGAGCTTTCTTT
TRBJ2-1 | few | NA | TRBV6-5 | CASSYSGQRQNKGNEQFF | TGTGCCAGCAGTTACTCGGGGCAGCGCCAAAACAAAGGGAATGAGCAGTTCTTC
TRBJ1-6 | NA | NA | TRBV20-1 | CSASNSGLYNSPLHF | TGCAGTGCTAGCAACTCGGGACTGTATAATTCACCCCTCCACTTT
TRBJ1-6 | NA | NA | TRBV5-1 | CASSPEANNSPLHF | TGCGCCAGCAGCCCCGAAGCAAATAATTCACCCCTCCACTTT
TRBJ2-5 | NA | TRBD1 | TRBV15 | CATSSSPRQGQETQYF | TGTGCCACCAGCTCCTCTCCGAGACAGGGACAAGAGACCCAGTACTTC
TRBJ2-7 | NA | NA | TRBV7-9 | CASTGEQYF | TGTGCCAGCACGGGGGAGCAGTACTTC
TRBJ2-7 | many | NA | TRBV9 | CASSVGVGYEQYF | TGTGCCAGCAGCGTAGGTGTAGGATACGAGCAGTACTTC
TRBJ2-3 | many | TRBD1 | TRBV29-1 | CSVDSGTGISDTQYF | TGCAGCGTTGATTCCGGGACAGGGATCTCAGATACGCAGTATTTT
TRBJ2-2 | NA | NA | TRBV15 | CATSRDRSTNTGELFF | TGTGCCACCAGCAGGGACAGATCAACGAACACCGGGGAGCTGTTTTTT
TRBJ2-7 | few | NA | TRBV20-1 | CSARGQGGAYEQYF | TGCAGTGCGAGGGGCCAGGGAGGTGCCTACGAGCAGTACTTC
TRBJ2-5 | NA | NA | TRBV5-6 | CASSSPRVGETQYF | TGTGCCAGCAGCTCCCCCAGGGTAGGAGAGACCCAGTACTTC